These T cell receptor beta chains were read from a single sample in a study of OX40 agonist ivuxolimab in advanced cancers. Libraries were prepared by immunoSEQ multiplex PCR; TCRdb keeps only in-frame clonotypes and omits some of them. The sample includes around 74,000 clones, less than 90% of them seen just once. The input for sequencing was CD4+ or CD8+ T cells sorted from blood, taken in a trial of the OX40 agonist ivuxolimab. The receptors were sampled from an adult with an advanced solid tumor such as melanoma, head and neck, liver or kidney cancer. Each CDR3 is given with its conserved first and last residue. A D gene is named only where the DNA matches it firmly. A clone size is listed for some rows: how often the clone was seen (once, few, many), or a class if it is expanded.

D | size | J | V | DNA | CDR3
NA | once | TRBJ2-3 | TRBV4-2 | TGTGCCAGCAGCTACACAGACCTGGGAGGAGATACGCAGTATTTT | CASSYTDLGGDTQYF
TRBD1 | once | TRBJ1-2 | TRBV19 | TGTGCCAGTACCCTATCGGCAGGGGGCAGCTATGGCTACACCTTC | CASTLSAGGSYGYTF
TRBD1 | NA | TRBJ2-7 | TRBV6-6 | TGTGCCAGCAGCCAGACAGGGACCGAGCAGTACTTC | CASSQTGTEQYF
NA | NA | TRBJ2-1 | TRBV6-6 | TGTGCCAGCAGTTACGACCGGGATGAGCAGTTCTTC | CASSYDRDEQFF
NA | NA | TRBJ1-2 | TRBV30 | TGTGCCTGGTCGTTAGGGCCCTCCTATGGCTACACCTTC | CAWSLGPSYGYTF
TRBD1 | NA | TRBJ1-2 | TRBV12-5 | TGTGCTAGTGGTTCGCTACAGGGGGCGAATGGCTACACCTTC | CASGSLQGANGYTF
TRBD1 | NA | TRBJ1-6 | TRBV7-2 | TGTGCCAGCAGCCTGACAGGGGGCTTGAATTCACCCCTCCACTTT | CASSLTGGLNSPLHF
TRBD1 | NA | TRBJ2-7 | TRBV6-1 | TGTGCCAGCAGCGCAGCCGGGACAGGGGAGGGCGAGCAGTACTTC | CASSAAGTGEGEQYF
TRBD2 | NA | TRBJ2-1 | TRBV5-1 | TGCGCCAGCAGCCCGAGGGGACTAGCGGGGGGGCAGACTGCGACGACCGATGAGCAGTTCTTC | CASSPRGLAGGQTATTDEQFF
NA | NA | TRBJ1-2 | TRBV7-2 | TGTGCCAGCAGCTTGATGGGGGGCACCGGCTATGGCTACACCTTC | CASSLMGGTGYGYTF
TRBD1 | few | TRBJ1-2 | TRBV20-1 | TGCAGTGTGGACAGGGGCGATGGCTACACCTTC | CSVDRGDGYTF
NA | few | TRBJ1-1 | TRBV7-9 | TGTGCCAGCAGCTTAGAGGGCAACACTGAAGCTTTCTTT | CASSLEGNTEAFF
NA | NA | TRBJ2-7 | TRBV4-3 | TGCGCCAGCAGCCCTGGTGGGGTTGGGATCTACGAGCAGTACTTC | CASSPGGVGIYEQYF
TRBD1 | NA | TRBJ2-5 | TRBV11-2 | TGTGCCAGCAGCTTAGGGACAGGGGTAGGGGAGACCCAGTACTTC | CASSLGTGVGETQYF
NA | NA | TRBJ1-5 | TRBV7-9 | TGTGCCAGCAGCTTTGAAGGGATAACTCAGCCCCAGCATTTT | CASSFEGITQPQHF
TRBD2 | NA | TRBJ2-2 | TRBV2 | TGTGCCAGCAGTGACCCGGGGGGGCGGCCCGGGGAGCTGTTTTTT | CASSDPGGRPGELFF
NA | NA | TRBJ2-7 | TRBV11-2 | TGTGCCAGCAGCTTAGGGTCCTACGAGCAGTACTTC | CASSLGSYEQYF
TRBD2 | NA | TRBJ2-2 | TRBV19 | TGTGCCAGTAGTCGGGGGGACCTAAACACCGGGGAGCTGTTTTTT | CASSRGDLNTGELFF
NA | NA | TRBJ1-4 | TRBV19 | TGTGCCAGTACCCCGGGAGCAACTAATGAAAAACTGTTTTTT | CASTPGATNEKLFF
NA | NA | TRBJ2-3 | TRBV5-4 | TGTGCCAGCAGCTTTTTGGCCAGCGGCACAGATACGCAGTATTTT | CASSFLASGTDTQYF
TRBD1 | NA | TRBJ2-5 | TRBV11-2 | TGTGCCAGCAGCGTACGGGACAGCTCTTCCGGGACCCAGTACTTC | CASSVRDSSSGTQYF
TRBD1 | NA | TRBJ1-3 | TRBV6-5 | TGTGCCAGCAAAAAGGGACAGTCTGGAAACACCATATATTTT | CASKKGQSGNTIYF
NA | NA | TRBJ1-5 | TRBV6-1 | TGTGCCAGCAGTGAGAGATGGGGGGCACAGCCCCAGCATTTT | CASSERWGAQPQHF
TRBD1 | NA | TRBJ2-7 | TRBV7-2 | TGTGCCAGCAGAGACAGGGTCATGGGTTACGAGCAGTACTTC | CASRDRVMGYEQYF
NA | NA | TRBJ2-3 | TRBV9 | TGTGCCAGCAAGGGCCCCCACCGGGATACGCAGTATTTT | CASKGPHRDTQYF
TRBD1 | NA | TRBJ2-2 | TRBV6-4 | TGTGCCACCGGGACAGATAACACCGGGGAGCTGTTTTTT | CATGTDNTGELFF
NA | NA | TRBJ2-7 | TRBV2 | TGTGCCAGCAGTGAACGTAGGGAGGGGGTCGAGCAGTACTTC | CASSERREGVEQYF
TRBD1 | NA | TRBJ1-2 | TRBV19 | TGTGCCAGTATGGTGATGACAGGGGCGGATCGCTATGGCTACACCTTC | CASMVMTGADRYGYTF
NA | NA | TRBJ1-4 | TRBV6-1 | TGTGCCAGCATCAGGGCCTTTGCAACTAATGAAAAACTGTTTTTT | CASIRAFATNEKLFF
NA | NA | TRBJ1-4 | TRBV30 | TGTGCCTGGAGTTCATACTCCGGACCTAATGAAAAACTGTTTTTT | CAWSSYSGPNEKLFF
NA | NA | TRBJ1-4 | TRBV7-2 | TGTGCCAGCAGCTTGAACAGGGCAGCAACTAATGAAAAACTGTTTTTT | CASSLNRAATNEKLFF
TRBD2 | NA | TRBJ2-7 | TRBV7-2 | TGTGCCAGCAGCCCCGGGGGGGGGAACGAGCAGTACTTC | CASSPGGGNEQYF
NA | NA | TRBJ2-1 | TRBV11-2 | TGTGCCAGCAGCTTATATGCCGTCTCCTACAATGAGCAGTTCTTC | CASSLYAVSYNEQFF
NA | once | TRBJ1-4 | TRBV2 | TGTGCCAGCAGTGACGGGCGGTTTGGGGAAAAACTGTTTTTT | CASSDGRFGEKLFF
TRBD1 | NA | TRBJ1-2 | TRBV6-1 | TGTGCCAGTAGTGAAGACAGGGGCTATGGCTACACCTTC | CASSEDRGYGYTF
NA | NA | TRBJ1-2 | TRBV27 | TGTGCCAGCAGTTTATATGGTTCGGGGGTCGAGGGCTATGGCTACACCTTC | CASSLYGSGVEGYGYTF
NA | NA | TRBJ2-7 | TRBV5-1 | TGCGCCAGCAGCTTGGGGGCAGGCTTATCCTACGAGCAGTACTTC | CASSLGAGLSYEQYF
NA | NA | TRBJ2-3 | TRBV27 | TGTGCCAGCAGTTCAGCCGTCGTGGCTAGCACAGATACGCAGTATTTT | CASSSAVVASTDTQYF
NA | once | TRBJ2-1 | TRBV6-1 | TGTGCCAGCAGTGAGTACACTATCAATGAGCAGTTCTTC | CASSEYTINEQFF
TRBD1 | once | TRBJ1-1 | TRBV18 | TGTGCCAGCTCACCGCGGGACAGGTTAAACACTGAAGCTTTCTTT | CASSPRDRLNTEAFF
NA | NA | TRBJ1-4 | TRBV6-5 | TGTGCCAGCAGTTGGGGACCGTGGGAAAAACTGTTTTTT | CASSWGPWEKLFF
NA | NA | TRBJ1-4 | TRBV4-1 | TGCGCCAGCAGCCAAGTAGCGTATGGTAATGAAAAACTGTTTTTT | CASSQVAYGNEKLFF
NA | NA | TRBJ1-6 | TRBV30 | TGTGCCTGGGGGGGTACGGCTACGGCCTATAATTCACCCCTCCACTTT | CAWGGTATAYNSPLHF
NA | NA | TRBJ2-3 | TRBV7-3 | TGTGCCAGCAGGTGGGATAGCGGACTCACAGATACGCAGTATTTT | CASRWDSGLTDTQYF